The T cell receptor beta chain described here comes from a study of OX40 agonist ivuxolimab in advanced cancers. Study-level findings and limits: No antigen was identified for the clonally expanded peripheral T cells.

This table comes from immunoSEQ multiplex PCR, and its TCRdb copy is limited to in-frame clones, with some not included. Of tens of thousands of clones listed, approximately 85% are singletons. Autoimmune disease history or systemic immunosuppression disqualified patients. On this clone itself: Antigen: not known.

Looked up from germline, CDR1 is SGHNT and CDR2 is YENEEA. V dropped 5 bases and J dropped 7 bases, with 9 bases sitting between them. The CDR3 is 12 residues long. Sequencing used CD4+ or CD8+ T cells sorted from blood, obtained in a trial of the OX40 agonist ivuxolimab. The chain uses TRBV11-3 and TRBJ2-1, with unresolved D. The receptor was isolated from an adult with an advanced solid tumor such as melanoma, head and neck, liver or kidney cancer. The chain's CDR3 is CASSTWENEQFF. CDR3 nucleotide sequence: TGTGCCAGCAGCACTTGGGAAAATGAGCAGTTCTTC.